The entry that follows covers one TCR beta chain sequence. A Seattle source enrolled patients during active infection and followed them longitudinally. TCRdb's copy holds only in-frame clones and misses some; the assay was immunoSEQ multiplex PCR. The sample has tens of thousands of clones, over 60% seen once; the top ten hold about 20%. The sample belongs to a study of blood T cell repertoires in COVID-19. Study context: Italy, Spain and the United States were the sources of the convalescent and acute COVID-19 samples. The analysed material was cDNA or gDNA that came from T cells, B-cell-depleted T cells, or PBMCs.

Material for sequencing was peripheral blood. This clonotype was obtained from a man in his thirties or forties with COVID-19, enrolled during active disease.

DNA of the CDR3: TGTGCCACCGCGGAGACAGGAGTCTCTGGGGCCAACGTCCTGACTTTC. This sequence encodes CATAETGVSGANVLTF. The chain couples TRBV27 to TRBJ2-6, with D perhaps TRBD1 (6 bases). The CDR3 has 16 amino acids. V gave up 10 bases and J gave up 0 bases, with 16 bases separating them. Looked up from germline, CDR1 is MNHEY and CDR2 is SMNVEV (reference sequence).